This entry lists 24 T cell receptor beta chains sequenced from one sample in a study of blood T cell repertoires in COVID-19. Profiled with immunoSEQ multiplex PCR; TCRdb holds only in-frame clones, not every one. The table records 200,000 to 250,000 clones, around 82% of them present only once. The specimen sequenced was peripheral blood. Receptors originate from an elderly woman with acute or convalescent COVID-19.

This clone was counted between two and nine times. J is TRBJ1-6 and V is TRBV7-8; no firm D call. Germline-derived CDR1 and CDR2 are SGHVS and FQNEAQ. Trimming took 8 bases from V and 4 from J, leaving 12 bases between them. CDR3 length: 14 amino acids. CDR3 protein: CASGSAGYNSPLHF. DNA for the CDR3: TGTGCCAGCGGATCCGCGGGATATAATTCACCCCTCCACTTT.

The chain recombines TRBV6-5 with TRBJ1-2; TRBD1 aligns across 11 bases. Germline assignment: CDR1 MNHEY and CDR2 SVGAGI. J was trimmed by 4 bases and V by 2 bases; bases with no gene match: 3. The CDR3 is 15 amino acids. As DNA, the CDR3 is TGTGCCAGCAGTTACCGGACAGGGGGCACCTATGGCTACACCTTC. It yields the protein CASSYRTGGTYGYTF.

This clone was detected only once. The J gene is TRBJ1-5, the V gene TRBV2, with 8 bases that match TRBD1. Germline V gene lookup returns CDR1 SNHLY and CDR2 FYNNEI. The CDR3 totals 15 residues. V lost 3 bases, J lost 0 bases, and 1 base stayed unmatched. CDR3: CASSEQGASNQPQHF. As DNA, the CDR3 is TGTGCCAGCAGTGAGCAGGGGGCTAGCAATCAGCCCCAGCATTTT.

This clone was counted once. V is TRBV7-2 and J is TRBJ2-7, with 7 bases identical to TRBD2. The CDR3 sequence is 14 residues long. Germline lookup yields CDR1 SGHTA and CDR2 FQGNSA. The junction had 6 bases not matched to a gene; V was cut back by 5 bases and J by 2 bases. The CDR3 is CASSRGDHTYEQYF. DNA of the CDR3: TGTGCCAGCAGCCGGGGGGATCATACCTACGAGCAGTACTTC. The whole variable domain, remainder taken from reference TRBV7-2 and TRBJ2-7, is GAGVSQSPSNKVTEKGKDVELRCDPISGHTALYWYRQSLGQGLEFLIYFQGNSAPDKSGLPSDRFSAERTGGSVSTLTIQRTQQEDSAVYLCASSRGDHTYEQYFGPGTRLTVT.

J is TRBJ1-5 and V is TRBV9, with 9 bases fitting TRBD1. There are 15 residues in the CDR3. Germline CDR1 and CDR2: SGDLS and YYNGEE. V shed 4 bases, J shed 9 bases, and the junction held 11 bases outside the gene matches. CDR3 coding DNA: TGTGCCAGCAGCTTGGGACAGGGCCATCATTCGCCCCAGCATTTT. Translation: CASSLGQGHHSPQHF.

In its sample, this clone was seen once. This rearrangement joins TRBV7-3 to TRBJ2-7; unclear D gene. Germline CDR1 is SGHTA and CDR2 is FQGTGA. V lost 6 bases and J lost 5, with 14 bases in between. The CDR3 length is 13 residues. As DNA, the CDR3 is TGTGCCAGCAGGGCCCAGGAAGCCCACGAGCAGTACTTC. This sequence encodes CASRAQEAHEQYF.

The chain joins TRBV5-1 to TRBJ1-1, with D possibly matching TRBD1 (6 bases). Germline V CDR1 and CDR2: SGHRS, YFSETQ. This CDR3 has 14 residues. With 4 bases removed from V and 5 bases from J, the gap between germline ends came to 15 bases. The CDR3 is CASSPEGGRTEAFF. The CDR3 coding sequence is TGCGCCAGCAGCCCCGAGGGGGGGCGGACTGAAGCTTTCTTT.

The chain carries TRBV5-1 and TRBJ2-7, with 9 nucleotides matching TRBD1. The V gene end was trimmed by 6 bases and the J gene end by 7 bases; junction bases not matched to a gene: 8. Germline CDR1 is SGHRS and CDR2 is YFSETQ. This CDR3 contains 13 residues. CDR3 bases: TGCGCCAGCAACCCGGACAGGGGTCGGGAGCAGTACTTC. The encoded protein is CASNPDRGREQYF.

This chain connects TRBV7-3 to TRBJ2-5; 8 nucleotides line up with TRBD2. Germline CDR1 is SGHTA and CDR2 is FQGTGA. The CDR3 extends over 14 amino acids. The junction had 7 bases not matched to a gene; V was cut back by 5 bases and J by 5 bases. This CDR3 is CASSLAGGRETQYF. The CDR3 DNA sequence: TGTGCCAGCAGCCTCGCGGGGGGCCGGGAGACCCAGTACTTC.

The V and J genes are TRBV6-6 and TRBJ2-5, with TRBD1 identical over 7 bases. The junction had 5 bases not matched to a gene; V was cut back by 5 bases and J by 5 bases. The V gene's germline CDR1 is MNHNY and CDR2 SVGAGI (reference sequence). The CDR3 is 13 residues long. The DNA of the CDR3 is TGTGCCAGCAGTCGCGACAGGGATGAGACCCAGTACTTC. Translating gives CASSRDRDETQYF.

J is TRBJ1-5 and V is TRBV4-1; D unresolved. The germline V gene has CDR1 MGHRA and CDR2 YSYEKL. The CDR3 is made up of 15 amino acids. Trimming stripped 0 bases from V and 9 bases from J, with 15 bases between. CDR3 sequence reads: CASSQDNQYLSPQHF. The CDR3 coding sequence is TGCGCCAGCAGCCAAGATAACCAGTACCTCTCGCCCCAGCATTTT.

This sequence joins TRBV28 and TRBJ1-2; D perhaps matches TRBD1 (6 bases). CDR3 length: 15 residues. CDR1 and CDR2 from the germline V gene are MDHEN and SYDVKM. Trimming shortened V by 6 bases and J by 2 bases, and 16 bases separated the two germline ends. CDR3: CASRDRGTTNYGYTF. As DNA, the CDR3 is TGTGCCAGCAGAGATCGAGGGACAACGAACTATGGCTACACCTTC.

The chain carries TRBV7-2 and TRBJ1-2; tentative D call: TRBD1 (5 bases). Germline CDR1 is SGHTA and CDR2 is FQGNSA. Trimming removed 3 bases from V and 8 bases from J, with 13 bases in between. The CDR3 has 13 amino acids. CDR3 coding DNA: TGTGCCAGCAGCTTCAAGGGTTCAGGGGGCTACACCTTC. Protein product: CASSFKGSGGYTF.

The chain combines TRBV3-1 (or the pseudogene TRBV3-2) with TRBJ1-1, with no clear D. The ends were cut back, 4 bases at V and 8 bases at J, with 11 bases in the middle. This CDR3 has 12 amino acids. Germline CDR1 LGHDT, CDR2 YNNKEL (reference sequence). The CDR3 DNA reads as TGTGCCAGCAGCCCCAACTCGGTAGAAGCTTTCTTT. Its translation is CASSPNSVEAFF.

V gene TRBV10-3 combines with J gene TRBJ1-1; a weak D match, TRBD1 (6 bases). Trimming pared 11 bases from V and 2 bases from J, leaving 12 bases between. The CDR3 extends over 12 amino acids. Germline CDR1 ENHRY, CDR2 SYGVKD. The CDR3, as DNA: TGTGCCGCCCAAGGGGGAAACACTGAAGCTTTCTTT. This sequence encodes CAAQGGNTEAFF.

The rearrangement links TRBV11-2 to TRBJ2-7, with a weak D call TRBD1 (5 bases). The V gene's germline CDR1 is SGHAT and CDR2 FQNNGV. This CDR3 region has 13 residues. The germline V and J ends were trimmed by 0 bases and 6 bases, with 9 bases remaining between them. This CDR3 is CASSLDRVGEQYF. The CDR3 DNA sequence: TGTGCCAGCAGCTTAGACAGGGTCGGCGAGCAGTACTTC.

The chain joins TRBV5-1 to TRBJ1-3; a weak D match, TRBD1 (5 bases). Looked up from germline, CDR1 is SGHRS and CDR2 is YFSETQ. This CDR3 contains 13 residues. V shed 4 bases and J shed 4 bases, with 9 bases lying between them. The CDR3 spells CASSDNRGNTIYF. CDR3 coding DNA: TGCGCCAGCAGCGATAACAGGGGAAACACCATATATTTT.

The rearrangement joins TRBV7-2 to TRBJ1-2, with a weak D call TRBD1 (5 bases). The CDR3 totals 13 residues. Germline V gene data show CDR1 as SGHTA and CDR2 as FQGNSA. The V end was cut by 6 bases, the J end by 7 bases, with 15 bases between. The CDR3 nucleotides are TGTGCCAGCAGGCCGGACCAGGGTCCTGGCTACACCTTC. As protein: CASRPDQGPGYTF.

The chain has TRBV7-2 and TRBJ1-5; 10 bases match TRBD1. J gave up 7 bases and V 4 bases, and 7 bases lay outside the gene matches. This CDR3 region has 15 residues. Germline loops: CDR1 SGHTA, CDR2 FQGNSA. The CDR3 spells CASSSAPGQGQPQHF. Here the CDR3 DNA reads TGTGCCAGCAGCTCCGCACCGGGACAGGGGCAGCCCCAGCATTTT. The full variable domain, its missing parts supplied by reference TRBV7-2 and TRBJ1-5, is GAGVSQSPSNKVTEKGKDVELRCDPISGHTALYWYRQSLGQGLEFLIYFQGNSAPDKSGLPSDRFSAERTGGSVSTLTIQRTQQEDSAVYLCASSSAPGQGQPQHFGDGTRLSIL.

This clone was counted a few times. The chain joins TRBV7-2 to TRBJ2-2; perhaps TRBD2 as D (6 bases). V was clipped by 5 bases and J by 2 bases, with 12 bases between them. Germline loops: CDR1 SGHTA, CDR2 FQGNSA. The CDR3 has 15 amino acids. CDR3 nucleotide sequence: TGTGCCAGCAGCCCCCAGGACTATAACACCGGGGAGCTGTTTTTT. Translation gives CASSPQDYNTGELFF.

V is TRBV20-1 and J is TRBJ1-3; 7 positions match TRBD1. Germline V gives CDR1 DFQATT, CDR2 SNEGSKA (reference sequence). The CDR3 is 15 residues long. V lost 3 bases to trimming and J lost 7 bases; unmatched junction nucleotides: 12. CDR3 region: CSASAPTGRPNTIYF. The DNA for the CDR3 is TGCAGTGCTAGTGCCCCGACAGGGCGACCCAACACCATATATTTT.

A few counts support this clone. This sequence joins TRBV7-9 and TRBJ2-6, with 9 bases aligning to TRBD1. The CDR3 spans 17 residues. Looked up from germline, CDR1 is SEHNR and CDR2 is FQNEAQ (reference sequence). The junction had 6 bases not matched to a gene; V was cut back by 5 bases and J by 1 base. The CDR3 DNA reads TGTGCCAGCAGCATGGACAGGGGTAAATCTGGGGCCAACGTCCTGACTTTC. Amino acid sequence: CASSMDRGKSGANVLTF. Drawing the rest from reference TRBV7-9 and TRBJ2-6, the complete variable domain is DTGVSQNPRHKITKRGQNVTFRCDPISEHNRLYWYRQTLGQGPEFLTYFQNEAQLEKSRLLSDRFSAERPKGSFSTLEIQRTEQGDSAMYLCASSMDRGKSGANVLTFGAGSRLTVL.

V usage is TRBV5-3 and J usage is TRBJ2-7, with 9 nucleotides matching TRBD1. TRBV5-3 has ORF status, its function being uncertain. CDR3 length: 13 amino acids. V was pared by 4 bases and J by 4 bases, with 3 bases of the junction left unmatched. The CDR3 DNA reads TGTGCCAGAAGCCCTGGACAGGGGTACGAGCAGTACTTC. Its translation is CARSPGQGYEQYF.

The J gene is TRBJ1-1, the V gene TRBV19; the match to TRBD1 covers 10 bases. Unmatched junction bases numbered 9, after V lost 5 bases and J lost 6 bases. The CDR3 is 15 amino acids. In germline, CDR1 is LNHDA, CDR2 SQIVND (reference sequence). The CDR3 protein is CASSYRDRGLAEAFF. CDR3 sequence (DNA): TGTGCCAGTAGTTACCGGGACAGGGGACTAGCTGAAGCTTTCTTT.